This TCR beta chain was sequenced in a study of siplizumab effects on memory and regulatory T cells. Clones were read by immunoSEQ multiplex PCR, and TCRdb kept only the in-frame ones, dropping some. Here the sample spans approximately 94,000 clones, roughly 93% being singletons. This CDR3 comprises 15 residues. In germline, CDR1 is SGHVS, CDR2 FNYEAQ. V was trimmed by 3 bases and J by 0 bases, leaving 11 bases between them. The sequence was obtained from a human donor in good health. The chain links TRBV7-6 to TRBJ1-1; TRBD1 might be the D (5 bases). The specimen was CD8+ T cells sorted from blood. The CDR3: CASSFRDGLNTEAFF. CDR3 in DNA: TGTGCCAGCAGCTTCCGGGACGGATTGAACACTGAAGCTTTCTTT. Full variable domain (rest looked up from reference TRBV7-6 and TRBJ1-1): GAGVSQSPRYKVTKRGQDVALRCDPISGHVSLYWYRQALGQGPEFLTYFNYEAQQDKSGLPNDRFSAERPEGSISTLTIQRTEQRDSAMYRCASSFRDGLNTEAFFGQGTRLTVV.